Presented here are 28 T cell receptor beta chains from one specimen sequenced in a study of blood T cell repertoires in COVID-19. The table came from immunoSEQ multiplex PCR; TCRdb's copy has only in-frame clones and leaves some out. The table has 400,000 to 550,000 clones, around 90% seen once. Sequencing used PBMCs or T cells enriched from blood (not recorded which). These receptors were taken from a woman younger than 30 with acute COVID-19.

The J gene is TRBJ2-1, the V gene TRBV4-3; D ambiguous. Germline assignment: CDR1 LGHNA and CDR2 YSLEER. Trimming pared 7 bases from V and 2 bases from J, leaving 18 bases between. There are 16 residues in the CDR3. The CDR3 region has the DNA TGCGCCAGCATCGCCAGCCCGACGAGGACCTACAATGAGCAGTTCTTC. Translated: CASIASPTRTYNEQFF.

This chain connects TRBV9 to TRBJ2-5; D unclear. Per the germline V gene, CDR1 is SGDLS and CDR2 is YYNGEE. This CDR3 is 13 amino acids long. Trimming pared 0 bases from V and 7 bases from J, leaving 10 bases between. CDR3: CASSVDYDRTQYF. Written as DNA, the CDR3 is TGTGCCAGCAGCGTAGACTACGATCGGACCCAGTACTTC.

The DNA for the CDR3 is TGCGCCAGCAGCCAAGGGACTACGCGTTCGAACGAGCAGTACTTC. This translates into CASSQGTTRSNEQYF. The chain uses TRBV4-3 and TRBJ2-7, with D possibly TRBD2 on 6 matching bases. Germline CDR1 is LGHNA and CDR2 is YSLEER. The germline V and J ends were trimmed by 1 base and 5 bases, with 15 bases remaining between them. CDR3 length: 15 residues.

This sequence joins TRBV5-4 and TRBJ2-2; 7 nucleotides line up with TRBD1. Germline trimming cut 0 bases from V and 6 bases from J; bases unmatched to any gene: 5. Germline values: CDR1 SGHNT, CDR2 YYREEE (reference sequence). The CDR3 is made up of 15 amino acids. The CDR3 DNA sequence: TGTGCCAGCAGCTTGGCCTTTACAGGGGCCGGGGAGCTGTTTTTT. Its protein is CASSLAFTGAGELFF.

The chain combines TRBV2 with TRBJ2-5, with 14 bases fitting TRBD2. This CDR3 comprises 15 residues. Germline assignment: CDR1 SNHLY and CDR2 FYNNEI. With 5 bases clipped from V and 6 bases from J, the junction kept 5 bases outside the gene matches. The CDR3 here is CASSPGTSGGQTQYF. The DNA for the CDR3 is TGTGCCAGCAGTCCGGGGACTAGCGGGGGACAGACCCAGTACTTC.

The chain employs TRBV4-1 and TRBJ2-2; TRBD2 matches at 12 bases. Germline values: CDR1 MGHRA, CDR2 YSYEKL. V was clipped by 3 bases and J by 3 bases; unmatched bases: 5. This CDR3 is built from 17 residues. CDR3 sequence reads: CASSHPSGRADTGELFF. Written as DNA, the CDR3 is TGCGCCAGCAGCCATCCTAGCGGGAGGGCCGACACCGGGGAGCTGTTTTTT.

The chain employs TRBV11-2 and TRBJ2-5; TRBD2 matches 12 bases. V lost 5 bases and J lost 5; bases outside the gene matches: 12. The CDR3 consists of 17 residues. Per the germline V gene, CDR1 is SGHAT and CDR2 is FQNNGV. In nucleotides, the CDR3 is TGTGCCAGCAGCCCCCTAGCGGGGGGGTCTTATTCGGAGACCCAGTACTTC. It encodes CASSPLAGGSYSETQYF.

The chain joins TRBV20-1 to TRBJ2-5; D remains ambiguous. The CDR3 spans 11 residues. The V end lost 3 bases, the J end lost 5 bases, and 7 bases lay between the germline ends. Germline V gene data show CDR1 as DFQATT and CDR2 as SNEGSKA (reference sequence). The CDR3 sequence: CSASWAETQYF. The CDR3 bases are TGCAGTGCTAGTTGGGCGGAGACCCAGTACTTC.

The chain joins TRBV19 to TRBJ1-1, with TRBD1 as a possible D gene (5 bases). This CDR3 spans 13 amino acids. Trimming removed 5 bases from V and 5 bases from J, with 12 bases in between. The germline CDR1 and CDR2 sequences are LNHDA and SQIVND (reference sequence). CDR3 residues: CASSLDSRTEAFF. CDR3 DNA: TGTGCCAGTAGTCTCGACAGCCGGACTGAAGCTTTCTTT.

The rearrangement links TRBV16 to TRBJ1-1; D gene uncertain. This CDR3 is 14 amino acids long. V was pared by 1 base and J by 0 bases, with 6 bases between. Looked up from germline, CDR1 is KGHSY and CDR2 is FQNENV. The CDR3 coding sequence is TGTGCCAGCAGCCAATTTCTTCTGAACACTGAAGCTTTCTTT. This gives the protein CASSQFLLNTEAFF.

This chain uses TRBV6-5 with TRBJ1-5; perhaps TRBD1 as D (5 bases). CDR1 is MNHEY and CDR2 is SVGAGI in the germline V gene. Trimming stripped 4 bases from V and 6 bases from J, with 7 bases between. This CDR3 is 12 amino acids long. CDR3 DNA sequence: TGTGCCAGCAGTTTAACAGGTCAGCCCCAGCATTTT. Its protein is CASSLTGQPQHF.

V is TRBV4-1 and J is TRBJ1-2; 7 bases align to TRBD1. CDR3 length: 20 amino acids. CDR1 MGHRA and CDR2 YSYEKL come from the germline V gene. Losses at the gene ends were 3 bases for V and 6 bases for J; bases not matched to a gene: 25. The CDR3 is CASSHGILNPGTEFRHGYTF. In nucleotides, the CDR3 is TGCGCCAGCAGCCATGGAATCCTCAATCCCGGGACAGAGTTTCGTCATGGCTACACCTTC.

This clone was seen a handful of times. This chain uses TRBV4-2 with TRBJ2-3; 8 positions match TRBD2. The trim removed 11 bases at V and 6 bases at J, leaving 7 bases unmatched. The CDR3 spans 12 residues. The germline V gene encodes CDR1 LGHNA and CDR2 YNFKEQ. The CDR3: CACSGAQDTQYF. CDR3 DNA: TGTGCCTGTAGCGGGGCGCAGGATACGCAGTATTTT.

V is TRBV2 and J is TRBJ2-7, with TRBD1 matching over 12 bases. The germline V gene has CDR1 SNHLY and CDR2 FYNNEI. This CDR3 has 16 amino acids. J gave up 1 base and V 5 bases, and 6 bases lay outside the gene matches. In nucleotides, the CDR3 is TGTGCCAGCAGTCCGGGACAGGGGGCGCGGTCCTACGAGCAGTACTTC. This sequence encodes CASSPGQGARSYEQYF. Together with reference TRBV2 and TRBJ2-7, the CDR3 gives the full variable domain: EPEVTQTPSHQVTQMGQEVILRCVPISNHLYFYWYRQILGQKVEFLVSFYNNEISEKSEIFDDQFSVERPDGSNFTLKIRSTKLEDSAMYFCASSPGQGARSYEQYFGPGTRLTVT.

The chain recombines TRBV24-1 with TRBJ1-1; TRBD1 matches at 9 bases. CDR1 is KGHDR, CDR2 SFDVKD, per germline. The CDR3 extends over 15 amino acids. The J segment lost 5 bases and the V segment lost 4 bases, leaving 7 bases of the junction unmatched. The CDR3 DNA reads as TGTGCCACCAGTGACTCACAGGGGGCAGAAACTGAAGCTTTCTTT. As protein: CATSDSQGAETEAFF.

This chain joins TRBV9 and TRBJ2-1; TRBD2 matches at 7 bases. CDR1 and CDR2 (germline): SGDLS, YYNGEE. The ends lost 3 bases at V and 5 bases at J; junction bases unmatched: 5. The CDR3 loop spans 14 amino acids. CDR3 DNA sequence: TGTGCCAGCAGCGCGTCCGGGGGGAACAATGAGCAGTTCTTC. Its translation is CASSASGGNNEQFF.

The V call is TRBV18, the J call TRBJ1-2; no clear D. The CDR3 loop spans 15 amino acids. Germline loops: CDR1 KGHSH, CDR2 LQKENI. V lost 0 bases and J 4 bases, leaving 12 bases between the germline ends. CDR3 nucleotides: TGTGCCAGCTCACCACCTCCGGGTCTCGGCTATGGCTACACCTTC. This codes for CASSPPPGLGYGYTF.

This clone was detected a few times. This same CDR3 is encoded by further DNA sequences in the sample. V usage is TRBV10-3 and J usage is TRBJ1-1; TRBD1 might be the D (5 bases). Germline lookup yields CDR1 ENHRY and CDR2 SYGVKD. CDR3 length: 13 amino acids. V lost 4 bases and J 1 base, leaving 7 bases between the germline ends. The CDR3 sequence is CAISGQGNTEAFF. In DNA, the CDR3 is TGTGCCATCAGTGGTCAGGGGAACACTGAAGCTTTCTTT.

The chain employs TRBV10-1 and TRBJ2-7; D perhaps matches TRBD2 (5 bases). This CDR3 has 12 amino acids. The ends were cut back, 6 bases at V and 1 base at J, with 7 bases in the middle. From germline, CDR1 is WNHNN and CDR2 SYGVQD (reference sequence). For the CDR3, the DNA is TGCGCCAGCAGGGGAGCGTCCTACGAGCAGTACTTC. Its protein is CASRGASYEQYF.

The chain links TRBV14 to TRBJ2-7; D is perhaps TRBD1 (5 bases). V shed 3 bases and J shed 2 bases, with 8 bases lying between them. The CDR3 spans 13 residues. Germline V gene lookup returns CDR1 SGHDN and CDR2 FVKESK. In DNA, the CDR3 is TGTGCCAGCAGCCACAGGGATCCCTACGAGCAGTACTTC. Amino acid sequence: CASSHRDPYEQYF.

The V call is TRBV29-1, the J call TRBJ2-7; D unclear. V shed 4 bases and J shed 4 bases, with 26 bases lying between them. CDR1 is SQVTM and CDR2 is ANQGSEA in the germline V gene. This CDR3 comprises 17 residues. CDR3 sequence: CSVAQKSTSDPNYEQYF. The CDR3, as DNA: TGCAGCGTTGCCCAAAAATCGACGAGCGACCCAAATTACGAGCAGTACTTC.

The chain links TRBV5-4 to TRBJ1-1; D is perhaps TRBD1 (5 bases). CDR1 and CDR2 (germline): SGHNT, YYREEE (reference sequence). This CDR3 spans 13 amino acids. Between the trimmed V and J ends, which lost 0 bases and 4 bases, there was a span of 7 bases. CDR3 residues: CASSLVGATEAFF. The CDR3 DNA is TGTGCCAGCAGCTTGGTAGGGGCCACTGAAGCTTTCTTT.

The V gene is TRBV12-3 or TRBV12-4, the J gene TRBJ2-7; no reliable D call. The CDR3 covers 11 residues. V lost 2 bases and J lost 6, with 5 bases in between. CDR3 region: CASSLSFEQYF. The CDR3 DNA sequence: TGTGCCAGCAGTTTATCTTTCGAGCAGTACTTC.

The chain combines TRBV11-3 with TRBJ2-7; D not resolved. This CDR3 spans 14 amino acids. From germline, CDR1 is SGHNT and CDR2 YENEEA. The ends were cut back, 1 base at V and 2 bases at J, with 9 bases in the middle. CDR3 loop: CASSLGGSPYEQYF. The CDR3 nucleotides read TGTGCCAGCAGCTTAGGAGGATCTCCCTACGAGCAGTACTTC.

J is TRBJ2-1 and V is TRBV28; D is perhaps TRBD2 (6 bases). The CDR3 length is 13 residues. The V end lost 4 bases, the J end lost 3 bases, and 7 bases lay between the germline ends. CDR1 is MDHEN, CDR2 SYDVKM, per germline. The CDR3 DNA reads TGTGCCAGCAGTTCCGGGGGCTACAATGAGCAGTTCTTC. This sequence encodes CASSSGGYNEQFF.

This clone was seen a single time. This sequence joins TRBV6-2 or TRBV6-3 and TRBJ1-1, with D unresolved. There are 13 residues in the CDR3. The V and J ends lost 2 bases and 11 bases respectively, with 15 bases between them. CDR1 and CDR2 (germline): MNHEY, SVGEGT. This CDR3 is CASSYPGRVRAFF. The DNA for the CDR3 is TGTGCCAGCAGTTACCCCGGGCGGGTCCGGGCTTTCTTT.

J is TRBJ1-5 and V is TRBV19, with a possible D match to TRBD1 (5 bases). The CDR3 extends over 15 amino acids. Germline assignment: CDR1 LNHDA and CDR2 SQIVND (reference sequence). V lost 3 bases to trimming and J lost 2 bases, with 11 bases between them. The CDR3 DNA is TGTGCCAGTAGTATCGCACAGGTCGGCAATCAGCCCCAGCATTTT. It codes for CASSIAQVGNQPQHF.

The CDR3 is CARLQGRDEYF. The CDR3 DNA is TGTGCCAGGCTACAGGGACGGGATGAGTACTTC. The genes are TRBV11-3 and TRBJ2-7, with D possibly matching TRBD1 (6 bases). The germline V gene has CDR1 SGHNT and CDR2 YENEEA. The CDR3 is 11 amino acids. V was cut by 9 bases and J by 11 bases, with 17 bases left in between.